This paragraph covers one T cell receptor beta chain sequence. Its cognate antigen is unknown. The germline V gene encodes CDR1 MNHNY and CDR2 SVGAGI (reference sequence). V shed 5 bases, J shed 2 bases, and the junction held 7 bases outside the gene matches. The CDR3 contains 16 residues. This specimen belongs to a study of T cell repertoires in cytomegalovirus infection. TCRdb reprocessed the reads with MiXCR, giving one entry per CDR3 protein. This sample has some 800,000 distinct CDR3 sequences, with just under 30% found just once. Material: cultured CD8+ T cells from PBMCs, obtained from culture after CMV antigen stimulation. This chain joins TRBV6-6 and TRBJ1-5; 9 nucleotides match TRBD1. The source is a human donor in good health (CMV status not recorded). Some clones in this sample may be carry-over from other donors' samples. The CDR3 reads CASSVDRGDGNQPQHF. Here the CDR3 DNA reads TGTGCCAGCAGTGTGGACAGGGGCGATGGCAATCAGCCCCAGCATTTT.